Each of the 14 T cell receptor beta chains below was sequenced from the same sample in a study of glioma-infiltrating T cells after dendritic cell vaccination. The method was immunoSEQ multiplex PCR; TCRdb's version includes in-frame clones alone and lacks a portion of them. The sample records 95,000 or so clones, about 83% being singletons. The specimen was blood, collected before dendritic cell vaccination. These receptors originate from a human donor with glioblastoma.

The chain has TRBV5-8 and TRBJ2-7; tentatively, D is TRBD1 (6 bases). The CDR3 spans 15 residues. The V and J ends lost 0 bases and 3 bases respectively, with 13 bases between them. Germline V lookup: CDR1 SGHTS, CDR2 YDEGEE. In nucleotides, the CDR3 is TGTGCCAGCAGCTTGGGGAGGAGACAGGTCTACGAGCAGTACTTC. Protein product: CASSLGRRQVYEQYF.

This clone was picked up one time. The CDR3 DNA reads as TGCGCCAGCAGCTGGGTAGGACAGGGTGTCGAGCAGTACTTC. This translates into CASSWVGQGVEQYF. The rearrangement links TRBV5-1 to TRBJ2-5; 8 bases match TRBD1. The closer fit of TRBJ2-7 to the DNA end suggests the J call may be wrong. Per the germline V gene, CDR1 is SGHRS and CDR2 is YFSETQ. This CDR3 comprises 14 residues.

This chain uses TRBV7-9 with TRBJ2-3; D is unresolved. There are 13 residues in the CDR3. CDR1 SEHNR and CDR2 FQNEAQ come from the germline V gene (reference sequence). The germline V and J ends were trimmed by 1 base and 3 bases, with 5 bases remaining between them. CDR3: CASSLEPTDTQYF. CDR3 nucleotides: TGTGCCAGCAGCTTAGAGCCAACAGATACGCAGTATTTT.

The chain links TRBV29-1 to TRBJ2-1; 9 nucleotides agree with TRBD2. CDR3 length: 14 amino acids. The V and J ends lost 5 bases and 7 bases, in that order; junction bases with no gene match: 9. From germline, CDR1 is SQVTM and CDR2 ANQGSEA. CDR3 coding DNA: TGCAGCGTTAACCGACTAGCGGAAGTGAATGAGCAGTTCTTC. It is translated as CSVNRLAEVNEQFF.

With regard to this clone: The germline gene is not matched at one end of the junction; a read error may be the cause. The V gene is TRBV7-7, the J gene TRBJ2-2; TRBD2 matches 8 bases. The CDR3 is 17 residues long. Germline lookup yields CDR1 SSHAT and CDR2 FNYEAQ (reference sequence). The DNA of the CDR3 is TGTGCTAGCAGCTTGGGGGCGGGGGGCCCGAACACCGGGGAGCTGTTTTTT. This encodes CASSLGAGGPNTGELFF.

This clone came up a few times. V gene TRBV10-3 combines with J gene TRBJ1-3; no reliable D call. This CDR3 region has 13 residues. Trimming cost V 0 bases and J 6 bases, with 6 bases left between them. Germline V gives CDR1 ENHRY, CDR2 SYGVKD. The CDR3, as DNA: TGTGCCATCAGTGAGTCGACAATAAACACCATATATTTT. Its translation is CAISESTINTIYF.

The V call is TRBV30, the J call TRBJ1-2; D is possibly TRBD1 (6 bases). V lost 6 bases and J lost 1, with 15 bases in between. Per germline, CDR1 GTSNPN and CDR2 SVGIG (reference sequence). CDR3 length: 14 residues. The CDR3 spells CACSTGSHNYGYTF. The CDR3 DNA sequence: TGTGCCTGTTCCACAGGGAGCCATAACTATGGCTACACCTTC.

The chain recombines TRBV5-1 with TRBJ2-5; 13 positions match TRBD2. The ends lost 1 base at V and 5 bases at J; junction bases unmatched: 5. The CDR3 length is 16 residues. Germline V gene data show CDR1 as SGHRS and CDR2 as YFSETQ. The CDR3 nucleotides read TGCGCCAGCAGCTTGACGACTAGCGGGGGGAGGGAGACCCAGTACTTC. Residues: CASSLTTSGGRETQYF. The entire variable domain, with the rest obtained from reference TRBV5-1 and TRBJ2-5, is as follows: KAGVTQTPRYLIKTRGQQVTLSCSPISGHRSVSWYQQTPGQGLQFLFEYFSETQRNKGNFPGRFSGRQFSNSRSEMNVSTLELGDSALYLCASSLTTSGGRETQYFGPGTRLLVL.

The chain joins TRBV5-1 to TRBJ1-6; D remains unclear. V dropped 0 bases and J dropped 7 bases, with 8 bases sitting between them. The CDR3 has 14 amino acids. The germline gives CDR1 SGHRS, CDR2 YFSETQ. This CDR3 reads CASSLGQANSPLHF. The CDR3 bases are TGCGCCAGCAGCTTGGGCCAGGCAAATTCACCCCTCCACTTT.

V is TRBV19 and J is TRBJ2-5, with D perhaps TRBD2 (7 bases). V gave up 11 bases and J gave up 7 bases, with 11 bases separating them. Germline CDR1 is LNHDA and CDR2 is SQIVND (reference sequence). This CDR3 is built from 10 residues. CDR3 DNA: TGTGCCGGAGGGGGGGGGACCCAGTACTTC. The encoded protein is CAGGGGTQYF. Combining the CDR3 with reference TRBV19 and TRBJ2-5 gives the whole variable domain DGGITQSPKYLFRKEGQNVTLSCEQNLNHDAMYWYRQDPGQGLRLIYYSQIVNDFQKGDIAEGYSVSREKKESFPLTVTSAQKNPTAFYLCAGGGGTQYFGPGTRLLVL.

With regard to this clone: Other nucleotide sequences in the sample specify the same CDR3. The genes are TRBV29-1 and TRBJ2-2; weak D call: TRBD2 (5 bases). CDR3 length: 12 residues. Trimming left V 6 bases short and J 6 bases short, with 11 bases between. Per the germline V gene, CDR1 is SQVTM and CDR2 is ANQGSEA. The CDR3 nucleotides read TGCAGCGTGGTACTAGGCCCCGGGGAGCTGTTTTTT. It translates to CSVVLGPGELFF.

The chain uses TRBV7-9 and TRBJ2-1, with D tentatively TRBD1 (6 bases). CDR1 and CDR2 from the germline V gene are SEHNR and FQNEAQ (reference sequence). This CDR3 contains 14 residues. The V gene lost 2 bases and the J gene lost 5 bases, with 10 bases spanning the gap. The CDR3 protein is CASSLRDKDNEQFF. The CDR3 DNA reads TGTGCCAGCAGCTTACGGGACAAAGACAATGAGCAGTTCTTC.

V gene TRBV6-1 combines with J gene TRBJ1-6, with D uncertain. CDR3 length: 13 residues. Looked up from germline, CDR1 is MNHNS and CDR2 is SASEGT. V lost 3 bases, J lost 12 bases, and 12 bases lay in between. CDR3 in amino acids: CASSEQVSKPLHF. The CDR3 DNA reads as TGTGCCAGCAGTGAGCAGGTCTCGAAACCCCTCCACTTT.

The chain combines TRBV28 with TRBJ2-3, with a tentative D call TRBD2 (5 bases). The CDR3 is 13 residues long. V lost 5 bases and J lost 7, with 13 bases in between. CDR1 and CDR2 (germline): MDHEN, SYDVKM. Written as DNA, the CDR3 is TGTGCCAGCAGTGAACGGGAATTGAATACGCAGTATTTT. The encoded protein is CASSERELNTQYF.